Presented here are 21 T cell receptor beta chains from one specimen sequenced in a study of blood T cell repertoires in COVID-19. TCRdb's copy holds only in-frame clones and misses some; the assay was immunoSEQ multiplex PCR. In the table there are 150,000 to 200,000 clones, roughly 90% of which are singletons. Sequenced input: PBMCs or T cells enriched from blood (not recorded which). All receptors derive from a woman between 45 and 65 years old who had recovered from COVID-19.

The rearrangement joins TRBV7-2 to TRBJ2-3, with 9 bases that match TRBD2. Trimming cost V 5 bases and J 5 bases; bases outside gene matches: 8. The length of the CDR3 is 15 residues. Germline lookup yields CDR1 SGHTA and CDR2 FQGNSA. The CDR3 loop reads CASSPPAGGRDTQYF. DNA for the CDR3: TGTGCCAGCAGCCCGCCAGCGGGGGGACGAGATACGCAGTATTTT.

V and J are TRBV5-1 and TRBJ1-1; TRBD1 agrees at 7 bases. The CDR3 contains 14 residues. CDR1 and CDR2 (germline): SGHRS, YFSETQ. The junction had 6 bases not matched to a gene; V was cut back by 0 bases and J by 7 bases. The CDR3 nucleotides read TGCGCCAGCAGCTTGGCCCTCGGGACAGATGAAGCTTTCTTT. Its protein is CASSLALGTDEAFF.

The CDR3 nucleotides read TGTGCCAGCAGCCAAACCTTAACTACTATCGGAAGCTACACCTTC. This translates into CASSQTLTTIGSYTF. The chain combines TRBV14 with TRBJ1-2; D remains ambiguous. The V end was cut by 2 bases, the J end by 9 bases, with 19 bases between. Germline V gene lookup returns CDR1 SGHDN and CDR2 FVKESK. This CDR3 is 15 amino acids long.

In its sample, this clone was seen once. The chain joins TRBV7-8 to TRBJ2-3; D gene uncertain. The CDR3 sequence is 12 residues long. Trimming removed 5 bases at V and 4 bases at J, with 7 bases between. Germline loops: CDR1 SGHVS, CDR2 FQNEAQ. CDR3 sequence: CASSPQSDTQYF. The CDR3 DNA follows: TGTGCCAGCAGCCCCCAGTCAGATACGCAGTATTTT.

V and J are TRBV6-5 and TRBJ1-6; the D gene is possibly TRBD1 (6 bases). CDR1 MNHEY and CDR2 SVGAGI come from the germline V gene. The CDR3 covers 16 residues. The V end was cut by 0 bases, the J end by 6 bases, with 12 bases between. CDR3 bases: TGTGCCAGCAGTTACTCCGGGGGGCGCGGTAATTCACCCCTCCACTTT. Its translation: CASSYSGGRGNSPLHF.

The rearrangement links TRBV29-1 to TRBJ1-2; tentatively, D is TRBD1 (5 bases). The V gene lost 5 bases and the J gene lost 3 bases, with 7 bases spanning the gap. Germline V gives CDR1 SQVTM, CDR2 ANQGSEA. There are 11 residues in the CDR3. The CDR3 nucleotides read TGCAGCGTTACCAGGGACTATGGCTACACCTTC. This translates into CSVTRDYGYTF.

The V and J genes are TRBV4-2 and TRBJ1-2, with D unresolved. CDR1 and CDR2 from the germline V gene are LGHNA and YNFKEQ. There are 12 residues in the CDR3. The germline V and J ends were trimmed by 0 bases and 7 bases, with 6 bases remaining between them. CDR3 DNA: TGTGCCAGCAGCCAAGACACGAGTGGCTACACCTTC. Protein sequence: CASSQDTSGYTF.

The chain combines TRBV5-4 with TRBJ2-3; 7 nucleotides line up with TRBD1. Germline lookup yields CDR1 SGHNT and CDR2 YYREEE (reference sequence). V trimming: 4 bases; J trimming: 0 bases; junction bases outside the gene matches: 2. CDR3 length: 14 residues. CDR3 residues: CASSQTGSTDTQYF. CDR3 sequence (DNA): TGTGCCAGCAGCCAGACAGGGAGCACAGATACGCAGTATTTT.

CDR3 loop: CASSLRRTGAENSPLHF. For the CDR3, the DNA is TGTGCCAGCAGCTTGAGAAGGACAGGGGCGGAAAATTCACCCCTCCACTTT. The chain employs TRBV5-6 and TRBJ1-6, with 9 bases identical to TRBD1. The CDR3 length is 17 residues. The trim removed 1 base at V and 7 bases at J, leaving 9 bases unmatched. Germline assignment: CDR1 SGHDT and CDR2 YYEEEE.

Concerning this clone itself: The junction departs from the called germline gene at one end, perhaps through a read error. This chain uses TRBV5-6 with TRBJ2-5, with D perhaps TRBD2 (5 bases). The CDR3 contains 15 residues. Germline V gene data show CDR1 as SGHDT and CDR2 as YYEEEE. CDR3 DNA sequence: TGTGCCAGCAACTTGTTGTGGGCGGGCAAAGAGACCCAGTACTTC. Protein: CASNLLWAGKETQYF.

This chain joins TRBV27 and TRBJ2-2; a possible D gene is TRBD1 (5 bases). Germline loops: CDR1 MNHEY, CDR2 SMNVEV (reference sequence). V was pared by 7 bases and J by 1 base, with 7 bases between. The CDR3 covers 13 residues. Written as DNA, the CDR3 is TGTGCCAGCACGACAGAGAACACCGGGGAGCTGTTTTTT. It yields the protein CASTTENTGELFF.

The chain is built from TRBV27 and TRBJ2-7; 10 bases are a match to TRBD2. Germline V gives CDR1 MNHEY, CDR2 SMNVEV (reference sequence). Unmatched junction bases numbered 7, after V lost 0 bases and J lost 5 bases. This CDR3 contains 16 residues. The CDR3 DNA sequence: TGTGCCAGCAGTTTATCGAGGCCCCTAGCGGGGGACGAGCAGTACTTC. Its translation is CASSLSRPLAGDEQYF.

This clone has only a few counts. This sequence joins TRBV4-1 and TRBJ1-2; tentative D call: TRBD1 (5 bases). Trimming pared 0 bases from V and 4 bases from J, leaving 12 bases between. There are 15 residues in the CDR3. Per germline, CDR1 MGHRA and CDR2 YSYEKL. The CDR3 region has the DNA TGCGCCAGCAGCCAAGAGGGGGGATCCCCCTATGGCTACACCTTC. This codes for CASSQEGGSPYGYTF.

The V call is TRBV5-1, the J call TRBJ2-1; 10 bases fit TRBD2. Trimming took 4 bases from V and 4 from J; bases not matched to a gene: 8. Germline CDR1 and CDR2: SGHRS and YFSETQ. This CDR3 comprises 16 residues. CDR3 coding DNA: TGCGCCAGCAGCCCCAGGGCAGCGGGGGGGTACAATGAGCAGTTCTTC. Its translation: CASSPRAAGGYNEQFF.

The CDR3 DNA sequence: TGTGCCAGCAGTGCTCGGGGGGATTGGGCCTATGGCTACACCTTC. It codes for CASSARGDWAYGYTF. J is TRBJ1-2 and V is TRBV25-1; a possible D gene is TRBD1 (5 bases). CDR1 and CDR2 from the germline V gene are MGHDK and SYGVNS. The V end lost 4 bases, the J end lost 4 bases, and 16 bases lay between the germline ends. The CDR3 consists of 15 residues.

The chain combines TRBV6-4 with TRBJ1-1; a possible D gene is TRBD1 (6 bases). Germline CDR1 MRHNA, CDR2 SNTAGT. The V end was cut by 7 bases, the J end by 6 bases, with 21 bases between. The CDR3 has 15 residues. CDR3 DNA sequence: TGTGCCAGCAAGGCCAGGGGTGTGCGTAGCGCTGAAGCTTTCTTT. Protein product: CASKARGVRSAEAFF.

J is TRBJ1-1 and V is TRBV5-1; D is possibly TRBD1 (5 bases). Germline values: CDR1 SGHRS, CDR2 YFSETQ. The CDR3 extends over 15 amino acids. The ends were cut back, 1 base at V and 4 bases at J, with 14 bases in the middle. The CDR3 region is CASSLSGGRVTEAFF. As DNA, the CDR3 is TGCGCCAGCAGCTTGTCGGGGGGAAGGGTCACTGAAGCTTTCTTT.

The chain has TRBV3-1 (or the pseudogene TRBV3-2) and TRBJ2-5; 9 bases agree with TRBD2. The CDR3 spans 17 residues. V was clipped by 7 bases and J by 4 bases; unmatched bases: 16. CDR1 and CDR2 (germline): LGHDT, YNNKEL (reference sequence). The CDR3 region is CASNPRPSAGGRETQYF. CDR3 in DNA: TGTGCCAGCAACCCCCGGCCCTCGGCGGGGGGGCGAGAGACCCAGTACTTC.

CDR3 nucleotides: TGTGCCACCAGCGGAGGCGGCGAAAGCTCTGGAAACACCATATATTTT. Its translation is CATSGGGESSGNTIYF. V gene TRBV15 combines with J gene TRBJ1-3; D is unclear. Germline-derived CDR1 and CDR2 are LNHNV and YYDKDF (reference sequence). V was cut by 5 bases and J by 0 bases, with 14 bases left in between. This CDR3 is built from 16 residues. The complete variable domain, with remaining parts taken from reference TRBV15 and TRBJ1-3, reads DAMVIQNPRYQVTQFGKPVTLSCSQTLNHNVMYWYQQKSSQAPKLLFHYYDKDFNNEADTPDNFQSRRPNTSFCFLDIRSPGLGDTAMYLCATSGGGESSGNTIYFGEGSWLTVV.

V gene TRBV4-2 combines with J gene TRBJ2-7; 7 bases are shared with TRBD1. Per the germline V gene, CDR1 is LGHNA and CDR2 is YNFKEQ. V gave up 4 bases and J gave up 0 bases; unmatched junction bases: 6. The CDR3 has 15 amino acids. The CDR3 sequence: CASSPNRDSSYEQYF. In DNA form, the CDR3 reads TGTGCCAGCAGCCCCAATCGGGACAGCTCCTACGAGCAGTACTTC.

The gene calls are TRBV6-5 and TRBJ1-1; no definite D call. CDR3 length: 15 residues. Germline CDR1 MNHEY, CDR2 SVGAGI. V was trimmed by 0 bases and J by 0 bases, leaving 8 bases between them. The chain's CDR3 is CASSYSGTMNTEAFF. As DNA, the CDR3 is TGTGCCAGCAGTTACTCGGGCACAATGAACACTGAAGCTTTCTTT.